The 22 T cell receptor beta chains reported below all come from one sample, sequenced in a study of T cells in Graves' hyperthyroidism and ophthalmopathy. Regions amplified from RNA transcripts were the TCR beta CDR3 regions. The HTBI primer set was used in a first-round RT-PCR of the TCR CDR3. TCRdb re-derived calls from the multiplex PCR reads in MiXCR, one entry per CDR3 protein. The sample lists about 580,000 distinct CDR3 sequences; approximately 15% were seen once. Sequenced sample: blood. The receptors stem from a woman aged 25 to 45 with Graves' hyperthyroidism that later progressed to Graves' ophthalmopathy.

This clonotype has ten or more counts. CDR3 sequence: CASSTSGGYQETQYF. In DNA form, the CDR3 reads TGTGCCAGCAGCACGAGCGGAGGGTACCAAGAGACCCAGTACTTC. The chain joins TRBV9 to TRBJ2-5, with a possible D match to TRBD2 (6 bases). This CDR3 is built from 15 residues. Trimming left V 4 bases short and J 0 bases short, with 13 bases between. Germline lookup yields CDR1 SGDLS and CDR2 YYNGEE.

This clonotype was detected many times. V is TRBV28 and J is TRBJ2-3, with D unclear. The CDR3 totals 14 residues. Trimming took 2 bases from V and 2 from J, leaving 8 bases between them. The germline CDR1 and CDR2 sequences are MDHEN and SYDVKM. The CDR3 loop is CASSLLGNTDTQYF. The DNA for the CDR3 is TGTGCCAGCAGTTTACTCGGAAACACAGATACGCAGTATTTT.

This clonotype showed up many times. The CDR3 reads CASSSGSDPGELFF. CDR3 in DNA: TGTGCCAGCAGCAGCGGGAGCGATCCCGGGGAGCTGTTTTTT. The chain combines TRBV11-1 with TRBJ2-2, with 8 positions matching TRBD2. Germline V gene sequence: CDR1 SGHAT, CDR2 FQDESV (reference sequence). J lost 6 bases, V lost 5 bases, and 5 bases had no gene match. CDR3 length equals 14 residues.

This clonotype was picked up a small number of times. The chain uses TRBV20-1 and TRBJ1-6; TRBD1 matches at 7 bases. The germline V gene encodes CDR1 DFQATT and CDR2 SNEGSKA (reference sequence). The trim removed 1 base at V and 7 bases at J, leaving 1 base unmatched. The length of the CDR3 is 13 residues. CDR3 residues: CSARGQGNSPLHF. The CDR3 DNA sequence: TGCAGTGCTAGAGGACAGGGCAATTCACCCCTCCACTTT.

This clonotype showed up many times. This chain joins TRBV12-3 or TRBV12-4 and TRBJ1-2; D remains unclear. V was pared by 3 bases and J by 7 bases, with 15 bases between. The CDR3 sequence is 14 residues long. The CDR3 nucleotides are TGTGCCAGCAGTTTGCCCCACATGGAATCTGGCTACACCTTC. Translation: CASSLPHMESGYTF.

Concerning this clonotype itself: With a much larger clone just one base away, this may be a read error. The chain recombines TRBV20-1 with TRBJ2-7, with TRBD2 matching over 10 bases. The length of the CDR3 is 15 residues. The junction had 6 bases not matched to a gene; V was cut back by 1 base and J by 3 bases. CDR1 and CDR2 from the germline V gene are DFQATT and SNEGSKA (reference sequence). CDR3 coding DNA: TGCAGTGCTAGAGGGGCTAGCGGGAGTGACTACGAGCAGTACTTC. It codes for CSARGASGSDYEQYF.

The chain employs TRBV7-3 and TRBJ2-2; D gene unclear. The CDR3 totals 15 residues. Per germline, CDR1 SGHTA and CDR2 FQGTGA. V was shortened by 5 bases and J by 7 bases, with 17 bases between the two germline ends. The CDR3 nucleotides read TGTGCCAGCAGCCCAAAAGCCGCTTTCGGCGGGGAGCTGTTTTTT. It encodes CASSPKAAFGGELFF.

Comments on this clonotype: Compared with germline, one end of the junction differs, possibly owing to a read error. The chain uses TRBV6-1 and TRBJ2-1; the D is unclear. Germline loops: CDR1 MNHNS, CDR2 SASEGT. The CDR3 is 13 amino acids. DNA for the CDR3: TGCGCCAGCAGTGATTATCGGACGAATGAGCAGTTCTTC. Translation gives CASSDYRTNEQFF.

Many counts were recorded for this clonotype. This chain connects TRBV7-6 to TRBJ1-3; the D gene is possibly TRBD1 (5 bases). This CDR3 is 16 amino acids long. Per germline, CDR1 SGHVS and CDR2 FNYEAQ. Trimming pared 0 bases from V and 4 bases from J, leaving 13 bases between. The CDR3 protein is CASSLALQGSGNTIYF. The CDR3 DNA reads TGTGCCAGCAGCTTAGCGCTTCAGGGATCGGGAAACACCATATATTTT.

This clonotype has at least ten counts. This chain joins TRBV20-1 and TRBJ2-5; D remains ambiguous. The V gene lost 6 bases and the J gene lost 3 bases, with 8 bases spanning the gap. The germline CDR1 and CDR2 sequences are DFQATT and SNEGSKA (reference sequence). The CDR3 is 11 amino acids. CDR3 DNA sequence: TGCAGTGCCAACCTGGAAGAGACCCAGTACTTC. The encoded protein is CSANLEETQYF.

The table lists this clonotype with many counts. The chain employs TRBV27 and TRBJ2-3; 7 bases map to TRBD2. Germline assignment: CDR1 MNHEY and CDR2 SMNVEV (reference sequence). V was pared by 4 bases and J by 0 bases, with 10 bases of the junction left unmatched. The CDR3 runs to 17 residues. The CDR3 loop is CASSSPPRDYSTDTQYF. For the CDR3, the DNA is TGTGCCAGCAGTTCCCCCCCCCGGGACTATAGCACAGATACGCAGTATTTT.

This clonotype was detected many times. This chain uses TRBV28 with TRBJ2-5; 8 nucleotides line up with TRBD1. V shed 2 bases and J 4 bases; nucleotides not matched to a gene: 3. The germline CDR1 and CDR2 sequences are MDHEN and SYDVKM. This CDR3 has 14 amino acids. This CDR3 is CASSLPTGVETQYF. The CDR3 region has the DNA TGTGCCAGCAGTTTACCGACAGGGGTAGAGACCCAGTACTTC.

The chain is built from TRBV6-5 and TRBJ2-1, with TRBD2 identical over 11 bases. CDR1 and CDR2 (germline): MNHEY, SVGAGI. This CDR3 has 16 residues. V lost 4 bases and J lost 6; bases outside the gene matches: 8. This CDR3 reads CASSSLTSGNANEQFF. CDR3 sequence (DNA): TGTGCCAGCAGTTCCTTGACTAGCGGGAACGCCAATGAGCAGTTCTTC.

The chain recombines TRBV11-3 with TRBJ2-3; TRBD2 aligns across 9 bases. This CDR3 is built from 17 residues. Trimming cost V 5 bases and J 4 bases; bases outside gene matches: 13. Germline V gene lookup returns CDR1 SGHNT and CDR2 YENEEA. CDR3 residues: CASSPLTSGRRADTQYF. The CDR3 region has the DNA TGTGCCAGCAGCCCGTTGACTAGCGGTAGGCGCGCAGATACGCAGTATTTT.

This clonotype was detected ten times or more. J is TRBJ2-1 and V is TRBV29-1; TRBD2 matches 12 bases. J lost 7 bases, V lost 5 bases, and 9 bases had no gene match. CDR3 length: 15 residues. Germline assignment: CDR1 SQVTM and CDR2 ANQGSEA. As DNA, the CDR3 is TGCAGCGTTACCGGGACTAGCGGGCTCACTAATGAGCAGTTCTTC. Protein product: CSVTGTSGLTNEQFF.

The V call is TRBV2, the J call TRBJ2-7; 7 bases map to TRBD1. J was trimmed by 5 bases and V by 6 bases; bases with no gene match: 13. Germline CDR1 and CDR2: SNHLY and FYNNEI. The CDR3 runs 15 residues. Here the CDR3 DNA reads TGTGCCAGCAGAACCGTCCGAGAGGGGACAGACGAGCAGTACTTC. Amino acids: CASRTVREGTDEQYF.

The sample holds a few counts of this clonotype. The CDR3 DNA reads as TGTGCCAGCAGCCGGACCAAACTGGATACGCAGTATTTT. Amino acids: CASSRTKLDTQYF. V and J are TRBV6-1 and TRBJ2-3; D unresolved. The CDR3 is 13 amino acids. The germline CDR1 and CDR2 sequences are MNHNS and SASEGT. V shed 6 bases and J shed 6 bases, with 13 bases lying between them.

The table lists this clonotype with many counts. The gene calls are TRBV6-2 or TRBV6-3 and TRBJ1-1, with D maybe TRBD1 (5 bases). The germline CDR1 and CDR2 sequences are MNHEY and SVGEGT. This CDR3 is 16 amino acids long. The ends were cut back, 5 bases at V and 1 base at J, with 17 bases in the middle. This CDR3 is CASSNAGGFPNTEAFF. In DNA, the CDR3 is TGTGCCAGCAGTAACGCGGGGGGATTCCCGAACACTGAAGCTTTCTTT.

This clonotype was picked up many times. This chain links TRBV12-3 or TRBV12-4 with TRBJ1-2; weak D call: TRBD1 (5 bases). The CDR3 contains 15 residues. Deletions cut 7 bases from V and 2 bases from J, with 17 bases between. The CDR3 loop reads CASTISPGRNYGYTF. As DNA, the CDR3 is TGTGCCAGCACCATTTCCCCGGGACGGAACTATGGCTACACCTTC.

This clonotype was counted ten times or more. V is TRBV6-5 and J is TRBJ1-2, with D possibly matching TRBD1 (5 bases). Germline V lookup: CDR1 MNHEY, CDR2 SVGAGI. Trimming removed 7 bases from V and 0 bases from J, with 15 bases in between. CDR3 length: 15 residues. CDR3 nucleotide sequence: TGTGCCAGCAAAACAGGCGGGGCCACTAACTATGGCTACACCTTC. As protein: CASKTGGATNYGYTF.

This clonotype has a handful of counts. The V call is TRBV4-2, the J call TRBJ2-5, with D perhaps matching TRBD2 (5 bases). The germline CDR1 and CDR2 sequences are LGHNA and YNFKEQ. The CDR3 sequence is 14 residues long. V was trimmed by 0 bases and J by 14 bases, leaving 19 bases between them. CDR3 residues: CASSQDSFLSGTYF. Written as DNA, the CDR3 is TGTGCCAGCAGCCAAGATTCGTTCTTGAGCGGCACTTACTTC.

At least ten counts were recorded for this clonotype. The chain uses TRBV27 and TRBJ1-1, with a tentative D call TRBD1 (5 bases). The CDR3 sequence is 12 residues long. Trimming left V 6 bases short and J 7 bases short, with 12 bases between. Germline loops: CDR1 MNHEY, CDR2 SMNVEV (reference sequence). The CDR3, as DNA: TGTGCCAGCAGGACAGCACAGCTTGAAGCTTTCTTT. Its protein is CASRTAQLEAFF.